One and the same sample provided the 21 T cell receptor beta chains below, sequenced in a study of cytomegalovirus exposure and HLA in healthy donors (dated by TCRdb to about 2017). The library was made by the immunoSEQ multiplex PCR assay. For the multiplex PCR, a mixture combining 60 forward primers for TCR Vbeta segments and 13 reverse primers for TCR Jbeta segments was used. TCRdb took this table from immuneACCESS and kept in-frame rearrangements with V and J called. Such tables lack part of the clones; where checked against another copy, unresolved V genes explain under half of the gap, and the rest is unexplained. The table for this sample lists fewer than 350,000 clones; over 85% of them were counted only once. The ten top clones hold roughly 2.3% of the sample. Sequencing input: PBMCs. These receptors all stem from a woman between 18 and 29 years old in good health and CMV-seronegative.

CDR3: CASSYGWGTTEAFF. The CDR3, as DNA: TGTGCCAGCAGTTACGGGTGGGGCACAACTGAAGCTTTCTTT. The rearrangement links TRBV6-5 to TRBJ1-1, with a weak D call TRBD1 (5 bases). Germline V gene data show CDR1 as MNHEY and CDR2 as SVGAGI. This CDR3 contains 14 residues. V lost 2 bases and J lost 5, with 12 bases in between.

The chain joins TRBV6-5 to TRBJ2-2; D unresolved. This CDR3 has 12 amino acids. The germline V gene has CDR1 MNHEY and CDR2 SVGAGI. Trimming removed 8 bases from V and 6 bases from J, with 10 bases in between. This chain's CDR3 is CASGVAAGELFF. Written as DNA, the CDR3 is TGTGCCAGCGGAGTAGCTGCCGGGGAGCTGTTTTTT.

The CDR3 DNA reads as TGTGCCAGCAGTTTATTTGGCAGGGGCGCAACTAATGAAAAACTGTTTTTT. Protein: CASSLFGRGATNEKLFF. V gene TRBV27 combines with J gene TRBJ1-4; possible D gene TRBD1, 6 bases. This CDR3 has 17 residues. Trimming shortened V by 1 base and J by 0 bases, and 12 bases separated the two germline ends. Germline V gives CDR1 MNHEY, CDR2 SMNVEV (reference sequence).

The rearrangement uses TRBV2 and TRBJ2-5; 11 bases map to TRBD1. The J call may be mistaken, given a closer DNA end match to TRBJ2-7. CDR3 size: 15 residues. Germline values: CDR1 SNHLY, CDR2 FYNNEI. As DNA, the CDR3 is TGTGCCAGCAGCACCGGGACAGGGGGTAACTACGAGCAGTACTTC. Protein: CASSTGTGGNYEQYF.

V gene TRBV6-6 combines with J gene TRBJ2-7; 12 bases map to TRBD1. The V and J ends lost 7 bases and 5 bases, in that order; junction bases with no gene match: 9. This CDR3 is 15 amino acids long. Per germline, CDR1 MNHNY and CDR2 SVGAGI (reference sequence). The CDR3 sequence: CASTSRDRGQNEQYF. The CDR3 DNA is TGTGCCAGCACTAGCCGGGACAGGGGGCAGAACGAGCAGTACTTC.

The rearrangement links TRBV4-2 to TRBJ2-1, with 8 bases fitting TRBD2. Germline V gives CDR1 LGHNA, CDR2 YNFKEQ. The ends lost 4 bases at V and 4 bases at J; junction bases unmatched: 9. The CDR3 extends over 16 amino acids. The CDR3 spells CASSPKAAGVYNEQFF. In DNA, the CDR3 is TGTGCCAGCAGCCCGAAGGCAGCGGGGGTGTACAATGAGCAGTTCTTC.

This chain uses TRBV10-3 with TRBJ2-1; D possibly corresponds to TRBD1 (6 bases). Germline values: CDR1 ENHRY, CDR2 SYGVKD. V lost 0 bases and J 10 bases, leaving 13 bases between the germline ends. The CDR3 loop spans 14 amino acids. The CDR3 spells CAISESEMGTEQFF. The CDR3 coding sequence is TGTGCCATCAGTGAGTCTGAGATGGGGACAGAGCAGTTCTTC.

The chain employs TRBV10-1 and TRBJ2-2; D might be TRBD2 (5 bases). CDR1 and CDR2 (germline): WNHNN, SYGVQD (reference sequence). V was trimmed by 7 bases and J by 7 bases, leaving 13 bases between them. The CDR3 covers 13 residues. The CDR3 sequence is CASTERVDGELFF. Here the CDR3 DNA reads TGCGCCAGCACCGAGAGGGTTGACGGGGAGCTGTTTTTT.

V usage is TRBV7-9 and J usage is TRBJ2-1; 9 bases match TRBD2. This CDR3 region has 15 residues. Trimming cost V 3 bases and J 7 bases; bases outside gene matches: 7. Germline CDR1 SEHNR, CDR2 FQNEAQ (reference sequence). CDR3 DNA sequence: TGTGCCAGCAGCTTGGGTAGCGGGGGAACTAATGAGCAGTTCTTC. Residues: CASSLGSGGTNEQFF.

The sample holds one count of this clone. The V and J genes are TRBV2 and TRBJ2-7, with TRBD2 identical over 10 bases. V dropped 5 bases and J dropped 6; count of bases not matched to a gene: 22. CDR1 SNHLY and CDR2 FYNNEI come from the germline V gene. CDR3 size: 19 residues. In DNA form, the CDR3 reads TGTGCCAGCAGTATTCACCCCCCTGGGGCTAGCGGGGGATGGGGCGAGCAGTACTTC. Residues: CASSIHPPGASGGWGEQYF.

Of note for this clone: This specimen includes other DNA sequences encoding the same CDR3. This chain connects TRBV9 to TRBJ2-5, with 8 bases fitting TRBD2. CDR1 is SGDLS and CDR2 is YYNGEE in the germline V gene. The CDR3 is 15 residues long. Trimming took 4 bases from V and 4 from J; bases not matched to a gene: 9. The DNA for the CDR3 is TGTGCCAGCAGCCCTCGGGAGGGAAGGATAGAGACCCAGTACTTC. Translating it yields CASSPREGRIETQYF.

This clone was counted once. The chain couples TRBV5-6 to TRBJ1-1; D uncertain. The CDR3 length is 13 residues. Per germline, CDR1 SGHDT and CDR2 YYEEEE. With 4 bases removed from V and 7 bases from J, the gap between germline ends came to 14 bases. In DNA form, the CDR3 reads TGTGCCAGCAGCACCGCACCCTCGGGTGAAGCTTTCTTT. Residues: CASSTAPSGEAFF.

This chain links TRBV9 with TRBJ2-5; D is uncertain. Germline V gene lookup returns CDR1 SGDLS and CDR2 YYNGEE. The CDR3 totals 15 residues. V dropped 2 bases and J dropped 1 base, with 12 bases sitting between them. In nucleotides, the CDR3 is TGTGCCAGCAGCGTCAGAGGCGGCCTCCAAGAGACCCAGTACTTC. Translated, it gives CASSVRGGLQETQYF. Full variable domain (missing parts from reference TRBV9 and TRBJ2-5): DSGVTQTPKHLITATGQRVTLRCSPRSGDLSVYWYQQSLDQGLQFLIQYYNGEERAKGNILERFSAQQFPDLHSELNLSSLELGDSALYFCASSVRGGLQETQYFGPGTRLLVL.

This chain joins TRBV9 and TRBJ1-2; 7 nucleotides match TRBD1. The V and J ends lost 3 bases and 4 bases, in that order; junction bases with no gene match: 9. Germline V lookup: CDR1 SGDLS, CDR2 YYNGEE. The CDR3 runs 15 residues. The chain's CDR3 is CASSAWDSSVYGYTF. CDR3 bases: TGTGCCAGCAGCGCCTGGGACAGCTCTGTCTATGGCTACACCTTC.

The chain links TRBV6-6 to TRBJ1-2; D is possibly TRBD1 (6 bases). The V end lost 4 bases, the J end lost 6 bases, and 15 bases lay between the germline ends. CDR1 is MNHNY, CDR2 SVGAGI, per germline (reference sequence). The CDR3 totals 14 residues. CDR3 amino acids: CASSFLGAGDGYTF. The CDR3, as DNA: TGTGCCAGCAGTTTCTTGGGGGCGGGGGATGGCTACACCTTC.

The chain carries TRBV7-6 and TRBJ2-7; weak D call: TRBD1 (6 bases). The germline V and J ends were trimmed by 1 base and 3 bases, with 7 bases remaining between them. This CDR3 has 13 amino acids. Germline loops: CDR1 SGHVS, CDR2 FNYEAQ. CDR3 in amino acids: CASSLEQGYEQYF. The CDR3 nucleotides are TGTGCCAGCAGCTTAGAACAGGGCTACGAGCAGTACTTC.

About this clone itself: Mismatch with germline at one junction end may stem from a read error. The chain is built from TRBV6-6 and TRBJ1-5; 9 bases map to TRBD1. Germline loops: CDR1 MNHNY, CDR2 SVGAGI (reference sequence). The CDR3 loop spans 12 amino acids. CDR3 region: CASSYWGQGLYF. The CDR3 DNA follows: TGTGCCAGCAGTTACTGGGGACAGGGTTTGTATTTT.

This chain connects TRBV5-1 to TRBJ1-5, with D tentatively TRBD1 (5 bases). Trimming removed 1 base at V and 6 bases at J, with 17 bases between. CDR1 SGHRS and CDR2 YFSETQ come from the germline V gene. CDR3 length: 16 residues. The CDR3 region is CASSLIGAGQGQPQHF. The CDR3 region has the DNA TGCGCCAGCAGCTTGATCGGCGCAGGGCAGGGTCAGCCCCAGCATTTT.

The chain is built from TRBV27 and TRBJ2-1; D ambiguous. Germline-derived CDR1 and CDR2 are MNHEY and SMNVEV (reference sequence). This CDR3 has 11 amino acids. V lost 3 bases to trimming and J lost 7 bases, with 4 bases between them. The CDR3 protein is CASSFMNEQFF. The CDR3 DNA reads TGTGCCAGCAGTTTCATGAATGAGCAGTTCTTC.

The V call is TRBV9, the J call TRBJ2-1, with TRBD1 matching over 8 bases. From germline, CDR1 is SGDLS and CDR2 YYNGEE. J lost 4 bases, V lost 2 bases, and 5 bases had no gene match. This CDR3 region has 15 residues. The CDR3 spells CASSVTGARYNEQFF. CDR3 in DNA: TGTGCCAGCAGCGTGACAGGGGCTCGGTACAATGAGCAGTTCTTC.

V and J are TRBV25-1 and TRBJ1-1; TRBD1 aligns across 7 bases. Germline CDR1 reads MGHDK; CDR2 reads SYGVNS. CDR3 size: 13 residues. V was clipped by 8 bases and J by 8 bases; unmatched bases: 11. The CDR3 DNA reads TGTGCCAGCGTGGATAGGGGGCGCGGAGAAGCTTTCTTT. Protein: CASVDRGRGEAFF.